This TCR beta chain was sequenced for a study of OX40 agonist ivuxolimab in advanced cancers. About the study: A mean age of roughly 60 years, range roughly 20 to 80, was recorded, and 70% to 85% were male. Overall study results and limits: Antigens targeted by the expanded peripheral T cells were not determined.

A word on this clone: Its antigen is unknown.

TCRdb's copy holds only in-frame clones and misses some; the assay was immunoSEQ multiplex PCR. The sample shows tens of thousands of clones, less than 85% of them seen only once. The specimen comprised CD4+ or CD8+ T cells sorted from blood, sampled in a trial of the OX40 agonist ivuxolimab. This receptor was obtained from an adult with an advanced solid tumor such as melanoma, head and neck, liver or kidney cancer.

The CDR3 nucleotides are TGTGCCAGCAGCGCCCGACTAGCGGGAGGCCCCTACGAGCAGTACTTC. It yields the protein CASSARLAGGPYEQYF. The chain employs TRBV14 and TRBJ2-7, with 13 positions matching TRBD2. The junction had 6 bases not matched to a gene; V was cut back by 5 bases and J by 2 bases. The CDR3 spans 16 residues. Germline V gene sequence: CDR1 SGHDN, CDR2 FVKESK.